These T cell receptor beta chains were read from a single sample in a study of T cell responses to AZD1222 COVID-19 vaccine. Here immunoSEQ multiplex PCR was the method, and the copy in TCRdb shows in-frame clones only, minus some. The repertoire includes just over 150,000 clones, 85% to 95% of them detected once, and around 1.5% sits in the top ten. Sequencing was performed on peripheral blood, taken 28 days after the second AZD1222 dose. The receptors shown here come from an adult who received the AZD1222 COVID-19 vaccine. Both conserved end residues are part of each CDR3.

v_gene	j_gene	CDR3aa
TRBV5-8	TRBJ2-5	CASSLGVGGRETQYF
TRBV28	TRBJ1-5	CASSGGQLNQPQHF
TRBV7-3	TRBJ2-1	CASSLTNEQFF
TRBV28	TRBJ1-5	CASGGDFGNQPQHF
TRBV28	TRBJ2-7	CASRKPAGTYEQYF
TRBV7-2	TRBJ1-1	CASSPPQRGTPMNTEAFF
TRBV27	TRBJ2-3	CASSLRVAGVGEYF
TRBV7-9	TRBJ2-7	CASSSNSGGASLEQYF
TRBV4-2	TRBJ1-6	CASSQKGGESPLHF
TRBV2	TRBJ2-1	CASTLDGNEQFF
TRBV7-2	TRBJ1-1	CASSWGAANTEAFF
TRBV5-4	TRBJ2-1	CASSYSRSSYNEQFF
TRBV6-5	TRBJ2-3	CASSHRDRGADTQYF
TRBV25-1	TRBJ2-7	CASSESVVGQGYEQYF
TRBV6-5	TRBJ1-1	CASSYGQTNTEAFF
TRBV4-2	TRBJ1-5	CASSQDTGQGVQPQHF
TRBV4-2	TRBJ2-1	CASSQEGSPLLYNEQFF
TRBV10-2	TRBJ1-1	CASRGITLNTEAFF
TRBV6-5	TRBJ2-1	CASSYSHSNVYEQFF
TRBV11-2	TRBJ1-5	CASSLEGGSNQPQHF
TRBV7-8	TRBJ2-5	CASSQGGPGVNQETQYF
TRBV5-1	TRBJ2-7	CASSSGTPTYEQYF
TRBV27	TRBJ1-1	CASGGDRNMNTEAFF
TRBV3-1/TRBV3-2	TRBJ1-3	CASSRQGAPGNTIYF
TRBV19	TRBJ1-2	CASSTGTGGSPGGYTF
TRBV7-9	TRBJ1-3	CASTEASSGNTIYF
TRBV30	TRBJ1-5	CAWSVLGGSQLQPQHF
TRBV24-1	TRBJ1-5	CATSDAGQNQPQHF
TRBV5-8	TRBJ1-1	CASTRLGPEAFF
TRBV2	TRBJ1-3	CASRRPGQGDTIYF
TRBV5-4	TRBJ1-6	CASSLGGASPLHF
TRBV6-5	TRBJ2-1	CASSYRDGYNEQFF
TRBV28	TRBJ2-1	CASSLRQRGLLGQFF
TRBV3-1/TRBV3-2	TRBJ2-5	CASSYRQLETQYF
TRBV30	TRBJ1-1	CAWSVQGRAFF
TRBV2	TRBJ1-1	CASSARFMNTEAFF
TRBV5-1	TRBJ1-5	CASSFTGDSNQPQHF
TRBV11-2	TRBJ1-3	CASSFAGSSGNTIYF
TRBV7-2	TRBJ1-1	CASSLVGGNTEAFF
TRBV12-3/TRBV12-4	TRBJ1-1	CASSWGPSSGAFF
TRBV5-1	TRBJ2-7	CASSPGTATSKHF
TRBV5-1	TRBJ2-7	CASSLEASGSYEQYF
TRBV19	TRBJ2-1	CASSIGGQDSYNEQFF
TRBV6-2/TRBV6-3	TRBJ2-7	CASSYSRDRGYEQYF
TRBV6-5	TRBJ2-1	CASSYSEAYNEQFF
TRBV5-4	TRBJ2-2	CAIRQDLGGELFF
TRBV18	TRBJ2-3	CASSPRQQSTDTQYF